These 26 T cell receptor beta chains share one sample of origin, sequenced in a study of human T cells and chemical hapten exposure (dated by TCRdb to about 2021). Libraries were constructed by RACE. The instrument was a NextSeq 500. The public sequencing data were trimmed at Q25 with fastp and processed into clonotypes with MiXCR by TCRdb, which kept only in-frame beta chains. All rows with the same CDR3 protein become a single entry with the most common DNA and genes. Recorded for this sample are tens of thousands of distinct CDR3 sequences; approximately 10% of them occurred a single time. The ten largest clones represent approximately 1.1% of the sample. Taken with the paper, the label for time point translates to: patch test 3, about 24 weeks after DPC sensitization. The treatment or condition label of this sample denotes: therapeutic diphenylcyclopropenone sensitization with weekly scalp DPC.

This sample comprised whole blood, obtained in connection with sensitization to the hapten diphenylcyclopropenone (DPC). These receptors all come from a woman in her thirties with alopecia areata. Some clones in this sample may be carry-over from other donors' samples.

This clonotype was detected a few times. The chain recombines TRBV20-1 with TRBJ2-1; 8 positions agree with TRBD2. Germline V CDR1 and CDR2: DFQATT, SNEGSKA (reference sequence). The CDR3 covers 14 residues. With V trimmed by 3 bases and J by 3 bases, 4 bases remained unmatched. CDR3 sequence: CSARKREFYNEQFF. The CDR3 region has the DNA TGCAGTGCTAGGAAGCGGGAGTTCTACAATGAGCAGTTCTTC.

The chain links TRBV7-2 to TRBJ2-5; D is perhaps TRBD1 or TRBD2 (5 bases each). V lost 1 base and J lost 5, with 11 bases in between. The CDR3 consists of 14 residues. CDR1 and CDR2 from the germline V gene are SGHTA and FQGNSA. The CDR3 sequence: CASSLVGVAETQYF. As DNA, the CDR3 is TGTGCCAGCAGCTTAGTGGGGGTCGCCGAGACCCAGTACTTC. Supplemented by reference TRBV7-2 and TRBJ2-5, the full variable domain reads GAGVSQSPSNKVTEKGKDVELRCDPISGHTALYWYRQSLGQGLEFLIYFQGNSAPDKSGLPSDRFSAERTGGSVSTLTIQRTQQEDSAVYLCASSLVGVAETQYFGPGTRLLVL.

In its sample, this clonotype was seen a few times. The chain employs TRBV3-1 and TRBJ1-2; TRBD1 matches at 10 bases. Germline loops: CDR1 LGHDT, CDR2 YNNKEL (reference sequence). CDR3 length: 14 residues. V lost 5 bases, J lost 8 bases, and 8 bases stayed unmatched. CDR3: CASSSGTGAQGYTF. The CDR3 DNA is TGTGCCAGCAGCAGTGGGACAGGGGCTCAAGGCTACACCTTC.

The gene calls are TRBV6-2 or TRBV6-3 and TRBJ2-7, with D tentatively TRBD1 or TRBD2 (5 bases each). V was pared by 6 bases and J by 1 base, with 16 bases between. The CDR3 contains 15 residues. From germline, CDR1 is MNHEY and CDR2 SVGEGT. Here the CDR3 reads CASRDWGRSSYEQYF. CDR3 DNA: TGTGCCAGCAGGGACTGGGGCAGAAGTTCCTACGAGCAGTACTTC.

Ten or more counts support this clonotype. DNA for the CDR3: TGCAGTGCAAAAAAGGGGATATACAATGAGCAGTTCTTC. It codes for CSAKKGIYNEQFF. The genes are TRBV20-1 and TRBJ2-1; possible D gene TRBD1, 5 bases. V lost 6 bases to trimming and J lost 4 bases, with 13 bases between them. This CDR3 has 13 residues. Germline CDR1 and CDR2: DFQATT and SNEGSKA (reference sequence).

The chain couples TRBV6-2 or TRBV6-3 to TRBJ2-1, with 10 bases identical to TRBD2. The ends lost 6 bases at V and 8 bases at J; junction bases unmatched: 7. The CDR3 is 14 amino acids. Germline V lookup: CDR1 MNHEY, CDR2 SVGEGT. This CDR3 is CASSYLAGAYEQFF. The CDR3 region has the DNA TGTGCCAGCAGCTATCTAGCGGGAGCGTATGAGCAGTTCTTC.

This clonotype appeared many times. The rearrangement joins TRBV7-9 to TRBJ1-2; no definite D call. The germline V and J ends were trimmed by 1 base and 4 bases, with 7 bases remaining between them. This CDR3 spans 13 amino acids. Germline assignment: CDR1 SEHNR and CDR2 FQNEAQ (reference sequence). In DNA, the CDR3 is TGTGCCAGCAGCTTAGAGCAGGTCTATGGCTACACCTTC. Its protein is CASSLEQVYGYTF.

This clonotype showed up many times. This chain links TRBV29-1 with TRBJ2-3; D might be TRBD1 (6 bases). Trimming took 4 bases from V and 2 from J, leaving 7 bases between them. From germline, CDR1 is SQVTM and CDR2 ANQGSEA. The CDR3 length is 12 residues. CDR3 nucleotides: TGCAGCGTTGCAGGGGACACAGATACGCAGTATTTT. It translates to CSVAGDTDTQYF.

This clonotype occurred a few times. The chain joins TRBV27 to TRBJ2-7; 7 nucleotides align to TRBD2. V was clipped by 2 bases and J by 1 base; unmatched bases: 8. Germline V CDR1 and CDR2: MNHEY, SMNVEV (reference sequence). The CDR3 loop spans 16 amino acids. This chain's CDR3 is CASSLTASGRSYEQYF. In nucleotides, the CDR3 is TGTGCCAGCAGTTTAACCGCTAGCGGAAGATCCTACGAGCAGTACTTC.

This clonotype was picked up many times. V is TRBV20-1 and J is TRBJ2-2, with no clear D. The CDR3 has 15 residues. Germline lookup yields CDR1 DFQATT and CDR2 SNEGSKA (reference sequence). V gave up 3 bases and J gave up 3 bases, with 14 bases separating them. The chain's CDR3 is CSARKGSLYTGELFF. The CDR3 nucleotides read TGCAGTGCTAGGAAAGGCAGTTTATACACCGGGGAGCTGTTTTTT.

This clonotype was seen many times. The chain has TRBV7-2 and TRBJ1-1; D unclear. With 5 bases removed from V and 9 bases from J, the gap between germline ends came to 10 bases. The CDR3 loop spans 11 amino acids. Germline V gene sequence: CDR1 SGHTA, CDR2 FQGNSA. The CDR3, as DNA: TGTGCCAGCAGCCTAACGGTGCAAGCTTTCTTT. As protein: CASSLTVQAFF.

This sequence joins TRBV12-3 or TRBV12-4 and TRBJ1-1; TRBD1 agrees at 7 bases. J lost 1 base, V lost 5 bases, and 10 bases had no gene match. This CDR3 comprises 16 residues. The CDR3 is CASSAILGQANTEAFF. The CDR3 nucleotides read TGTGCCAGCAGTGCGATCCTAGGACAGGCGAACACTGAAGCTTTCTTT.

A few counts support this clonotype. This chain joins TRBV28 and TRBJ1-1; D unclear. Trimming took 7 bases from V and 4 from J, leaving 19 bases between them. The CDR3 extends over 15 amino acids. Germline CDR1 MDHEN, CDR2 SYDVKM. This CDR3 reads CASTSSGIASTEAFF. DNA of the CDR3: TGTGCCAGCACCTCCTCCGGGATCGCGAGCACTGAAGCTTTCTTT.

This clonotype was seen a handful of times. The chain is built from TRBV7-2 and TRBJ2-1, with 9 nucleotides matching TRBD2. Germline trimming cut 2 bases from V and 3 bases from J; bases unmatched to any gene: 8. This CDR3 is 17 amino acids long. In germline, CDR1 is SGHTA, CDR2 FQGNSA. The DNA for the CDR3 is TGTGCCAGCAGCTTATTCGCGGGAGGGCTTATCTACAATGAGCAGTTCTTC. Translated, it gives CASSLFAGGLIYNEQFF.

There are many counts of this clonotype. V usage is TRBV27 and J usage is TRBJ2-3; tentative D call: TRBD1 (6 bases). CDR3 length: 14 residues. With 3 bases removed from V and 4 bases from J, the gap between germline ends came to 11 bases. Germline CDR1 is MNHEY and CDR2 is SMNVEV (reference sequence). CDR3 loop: CASSFLGAADTQYF. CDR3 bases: TGTGCCAGCAGTTTCCTGGGGGCCGCAGATACGCAGTATTTT.

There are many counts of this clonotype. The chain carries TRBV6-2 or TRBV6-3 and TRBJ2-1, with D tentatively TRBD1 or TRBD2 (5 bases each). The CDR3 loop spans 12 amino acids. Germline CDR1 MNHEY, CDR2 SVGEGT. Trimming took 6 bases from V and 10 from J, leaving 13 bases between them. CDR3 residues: CASSAVGVEQFF. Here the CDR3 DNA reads TGTGCCAGCAGCGCCGTGGGGGTCGAGCAGTTCTTC.

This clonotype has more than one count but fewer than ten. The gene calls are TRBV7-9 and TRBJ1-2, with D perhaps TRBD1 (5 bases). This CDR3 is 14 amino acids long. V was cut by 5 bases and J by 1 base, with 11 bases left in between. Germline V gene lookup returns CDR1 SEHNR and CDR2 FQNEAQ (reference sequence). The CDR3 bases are TGTGCCAGCAGCCCAGGGAGACTTAACTATGGCTACACCTTC. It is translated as CASSPGRLNYGYTF.

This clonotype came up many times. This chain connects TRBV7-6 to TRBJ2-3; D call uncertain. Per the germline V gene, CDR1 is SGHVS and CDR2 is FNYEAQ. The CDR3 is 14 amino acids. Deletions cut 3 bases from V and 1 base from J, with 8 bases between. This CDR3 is CASSFRPGTDTQYF. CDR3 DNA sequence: TGTGCCAGCAGCTTTAGGCCGGGCACAGATACGCAGTATTTT.

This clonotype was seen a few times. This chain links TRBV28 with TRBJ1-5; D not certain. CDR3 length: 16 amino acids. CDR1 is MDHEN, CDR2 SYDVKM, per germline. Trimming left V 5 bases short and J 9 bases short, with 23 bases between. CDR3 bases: TGTGCCAGCAGTCTAAGGTTTACCGGGGTTTTGGTGCCCCAGCATTTT. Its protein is CASSLRFTGVLVPQHF.

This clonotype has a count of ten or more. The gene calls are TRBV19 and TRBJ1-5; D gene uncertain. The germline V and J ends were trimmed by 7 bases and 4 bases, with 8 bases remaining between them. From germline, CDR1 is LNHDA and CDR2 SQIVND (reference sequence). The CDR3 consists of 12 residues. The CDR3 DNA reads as TGTGCCAGTAACAGTTGGAATCAGCCCCAGCATTTT. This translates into CASNSWNQPQHF.

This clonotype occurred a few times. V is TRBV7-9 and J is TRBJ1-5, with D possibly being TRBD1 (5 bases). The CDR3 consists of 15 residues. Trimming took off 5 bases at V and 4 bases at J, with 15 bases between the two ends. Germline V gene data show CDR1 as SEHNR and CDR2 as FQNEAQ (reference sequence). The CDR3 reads CASSRSGGKNQPQHF. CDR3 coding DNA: TGTGCCAGCAGCCGGAGTGGGGGGAAGAATCAGCCCCAGCATTTT.

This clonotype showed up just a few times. As DNA, the CDR3 is TGTGCCTCGCAAATAGACAGGGGGTATGGCTACACCTTC. Amino acids: CASQIDRGYGYTF. The chain links TRBV30 to TRBJ1-2; 9 bases are a match to TRBD1. CDR3 length equals 13 residues. CDR1 is GTSNPN, CDR2 SVGIG, per germline (reference sequence). The V and J ends lost 7 bases and 5 bases, in that order; junction bases with no gene match: 8.

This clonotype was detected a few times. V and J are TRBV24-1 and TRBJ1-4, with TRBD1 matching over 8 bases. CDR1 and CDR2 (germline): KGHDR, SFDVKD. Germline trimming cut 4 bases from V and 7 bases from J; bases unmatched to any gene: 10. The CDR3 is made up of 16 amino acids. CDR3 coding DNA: TGTGCCACCAGTGACTCCGACGGACAGGGTGGTGAAAAACTGTTTTTT. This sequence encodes CATSDSDGQGGEKLFF.

For the CDR3, the DNA is TGTGCCAGCAGCTTAGCCCCCGGGGGCGCCGTATATTTT. Translated, it gives CASSLAPGGAVYF. The chain employs TRBV7-2 and TRBJ1-3; D may be TRBD1 (6 bases). V lost 0 bases to trimming and J lost 14 bases, with 14 bases between them. Looked up from germline, CDR1 is SGHTA and CDR2 is FQGNSA. This CDR3 region has 13 residues.

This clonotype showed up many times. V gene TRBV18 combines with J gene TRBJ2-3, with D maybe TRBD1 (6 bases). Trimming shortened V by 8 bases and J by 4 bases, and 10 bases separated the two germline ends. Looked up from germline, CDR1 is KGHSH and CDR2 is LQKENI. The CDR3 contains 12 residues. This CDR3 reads CASAQGSDTQYF. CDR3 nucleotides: TGTGCCAGCGCTCAGGGGTCAGATACGCAGTATTTT.

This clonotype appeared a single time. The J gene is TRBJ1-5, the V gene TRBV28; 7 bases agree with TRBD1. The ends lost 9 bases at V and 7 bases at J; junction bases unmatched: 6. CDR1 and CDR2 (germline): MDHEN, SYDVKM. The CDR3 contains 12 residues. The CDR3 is CASKQGLQPQHF. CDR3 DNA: TGTGCCAGTAAACAGGGGTTGCAGCCCCAGCATTTT.